This TCR beta chain was captured by sequencing in a study of regulatory T cells in long-lasting Graves disease. Libraries of TCR beta came from iRepertoire HTBI primers plus Arm-PCR of CDR3 regions. Each CDR3 protein gets one entry after TCRdb re-called the multiplex PCR reads with MiXCR. The sample yields about 540,000 distinct CDR3 sequences, approximately 12% seen once. As for this clonotype: Lacking the conserved final phenylalanine or tryptophan, this CDR3 likely reflects a read error.

Time point described: newly diagnosed GD, antithyroid drugs for less than 3 months. Extracted PBMC RNA gave rise to the TCR library. Roughly 9 milliliters of peripheral blood were drawn into EDTA tubes. Trimming took off 4 bases at V and 0 bases at J, with 7 bases between the two ends. In germline, CDR1 is SQVTM, CDR2 ANQGSEA. There are 14 residues in the CDR3. These data also formed part of another study, on T cells in Graves' hyperthyroidism and ophthalmopathy. That paper notes: Subjects aged 18 to 65 presented with newly diagnosed hyperthyroidism of less than 2 months' duration.

The sequence came from a man aged 25-45 years with Graves disease. The material sequenced was peripheral blood mononuclear cells (PBMCs), taken at new diagnosis, from a patient treated with antithyroid drugs. The genes are TRBV29-1 and TRBJ2-6; no firm D call. As DNA, the CDR3 is TGCAGCGTTGGGGTTAGCTCTGGGGCCAACGTCCTGACTTCC. Translating it yields CSVGVSSGANVLTS.